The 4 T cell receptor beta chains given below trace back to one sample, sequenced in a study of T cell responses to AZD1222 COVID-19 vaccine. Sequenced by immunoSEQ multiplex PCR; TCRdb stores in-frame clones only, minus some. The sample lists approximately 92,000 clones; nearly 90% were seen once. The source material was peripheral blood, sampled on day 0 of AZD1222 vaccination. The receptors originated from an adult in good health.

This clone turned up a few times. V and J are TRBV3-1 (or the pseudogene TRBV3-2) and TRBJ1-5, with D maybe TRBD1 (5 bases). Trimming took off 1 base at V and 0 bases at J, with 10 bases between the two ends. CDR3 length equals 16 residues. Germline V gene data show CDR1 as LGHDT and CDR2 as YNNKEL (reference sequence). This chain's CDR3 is CASSQVGQGSNQPQHF. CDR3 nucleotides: TGTGCCAGCAGCCAAGTTGGGCAGGGTAGCAATCAGCCCCAGCATTTT.

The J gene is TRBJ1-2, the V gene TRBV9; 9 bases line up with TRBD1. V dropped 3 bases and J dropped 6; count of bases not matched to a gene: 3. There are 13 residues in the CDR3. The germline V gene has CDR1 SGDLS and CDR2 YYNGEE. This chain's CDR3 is CASSATGGHGYTF. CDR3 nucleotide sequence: TGTGCCAGCAGCGCGACAGGGGGGCATGGCTACACCTTC.

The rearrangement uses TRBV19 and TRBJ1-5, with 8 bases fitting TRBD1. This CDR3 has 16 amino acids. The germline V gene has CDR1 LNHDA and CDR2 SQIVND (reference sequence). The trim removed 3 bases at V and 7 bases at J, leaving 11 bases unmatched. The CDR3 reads CASSIADRGRQQPQHF. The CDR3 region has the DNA TGTGCCAGTAGTATCGCCGACAGGGGAAGGCAACAGCCCCAGCATTTT. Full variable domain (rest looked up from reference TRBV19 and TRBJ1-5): DGGITQSPKYLFRKEGQNVTLSCEQNLNHDAMYWYRQDPGQGLRLIYYSQIVNDFQKGDIAEGYSVSREKKESFPLTVTSAQKNPTAFYLCASSIADRGRQQPQHFGDGTRLSIL.

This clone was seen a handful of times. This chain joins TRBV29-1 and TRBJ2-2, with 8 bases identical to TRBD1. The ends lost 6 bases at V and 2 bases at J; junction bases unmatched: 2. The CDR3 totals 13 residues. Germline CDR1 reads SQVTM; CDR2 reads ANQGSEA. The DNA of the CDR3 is TGCAGCGTAGACAGGGGCAACACCGGGGAGCTGTTTTTT. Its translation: CSVDRGNTGELFF.